One and the same sample provided the 25 T cell receptor beta chains below, sequenced in a study of blood T cell repertoires in COVID-19. Assay: immunoSEQ multiplex PCR; the TCRdb copy retains only in-frame clones and omits some. Of some 250,000 clones in the sample, around four fifths were seen once. The sequenced material came from peripheral blood. These receptors came from an older man with acute or convalescent COVID-19.

This clone was seen only once. The same CDR3 arises from other DNA sequences in this sample as well. The chain uses TRBV3-1 (or the pseudogene TRBV3-2) and TRBJ2-1, with 8 positions matching TRBD2. Per germline, CDR1 LGHDT and CDR2 YNNKEL (reference sequence). The CDR3 is 14 residues long. Trimming cost V 3 bases and J 5 bases; bases outside gene matches: 3. The chain's CDR3 is CASSQRGADNEQFF. The DNA of the CDR3 is TGTGCCAGCAGCCAGCGGGGGGCCGACAATGAGCAGTTCTTC.

The chain is built from TRBV2 and TRBJ1-3; 8 bases align to TRBD1. The CDR3 is made up of 15 amino acids. The V and J ends lost 6 bases and 0 bases, in that order; junction bases with no gene match: 4. CDR1 is SNHLY and CDR2 is FYNNEI in the germline V gene. CDR3 nucleotide sequence: TGTGCCAGCAGCAAGGGACAGGTCTCTGGAAACACCATATATTTT. Translation gives CASSKGQVSGNTIYF.

The chain uses TRBV2 and TRBJ2-6; 10 bases map to TRBD1. V was pared by 8 bases and J by 3 bases, with 4 bases of the junction left unmatched. The CDR3 is made up of 15 amino acids. Germline-derived CDR1 and CDR2 are SNHLY and FYNNEI. This chain's CDR3 is CASGQGELGANVLTF. In DNA form, the CDR3 reads TGTGCCAGCGGACAGGGGGAGCTTGGGGCCAACGTCCTGACTTTC.

V and J are TRBV9 and TRBJ2-3, with 9 bases lining up with TRBD2. The trim removed 4 bases at V and 2 bases at J, leaving 5 bases unmatched. The CDR3 loop spans 15 amino acids. Germline V lookup: CDR1 SGDLS, CDR2 YYNGEE. The CDR3 here is CASSTSGRNTDTQYF. In DNA, the CDR3 is TGTGCCAGCAGCACTAGCGGGCGGAACACAGATACGCAGTATTTT.

V and J are TRBV13 and TRBJ2-5, with TRBD1 as a possible D gene (5 bases). Germline-derived CDR1 and CDR2 are PRHDT and FYEKMQ (reference sequence). This CDR3 contains 15 residues. V lost 5 bases to trimming and J lost 1 base, with 14 bases between them. For the CDR3, the DNA is TGTGCCAGCAGCCGCCCCACAGGTGTCCAAGAGACCCAGTACTTC. It is translated as CASSRPTGVQETQYF.

Only one count was recorded for this clone. The chain couples TRBV3-1 (or the pseudogene TRBV3-2) to TRBJ1-2; 12 nucleotides agree with TRBD1. The CDR3 contains 17 residues. Germline assignment: CDR1 LGHDT and CDR2 YNNKEL (reference sequence). The ends lost 1 base at V and 4 bases at J; junction bases unmatched: 7. The CDR3 DNA follows: TGTGCCAGCAGCCAAGGAACCGGGACAGGGGGCCTCTATGGCTACACCTTC. As protein: CASSQGTGTGGLYGYTF.

V and J are TRBV28 and TRBJ2-3; D is undetermined. Germline V gene data show CDR1 as MDHEN and CDR2 as SYDVKM. This CDR3 is built from 15 residues. V lost 7 bases and J 0 bases, leaving 14 bases between the germline ends. In nucleotides, the CDR3 is TGTGCCAGCACCAACCCGGCGGCCAGCACAGATACGCAGTATTTT. Protein product: CASTNPAASTDTQYF.

The chain is built from TRBV3-1 (or the pseudogene TRBV3-2) and TRBJ2-7; 7 nucleotides align to TRBD2. Germline-derived CDR1 and CDR2 are LGHDT and YNNKEL (reference sequence). V trimming: 4 bases; J trimming: 5 bases; junction bases outside the gene matches: 8. The CDR3 totals 14 residues. The CDR3 loop is CASSLLALKDEQYF. CDR3 DNA sequence: TGTGCCAGCAGCCTACTAGCGTTGAAAGACGAGCAGTACTTC.

This clone was detected a few times. This sequence joins TRBV27 and TRBJ1-5; weak D call: TRBD1 (5 bases). The CDR3 is made up of 14 amino acids. The germline V gene has CDR1 MNHEY and CDR2 SMNVEV (reference sequence). V gave up 2 bases and J gave up 4 bases, with 9 bases separating them. The CDR3 bases are TGTGCCAGCAGTTTAGTTTCAGGGAATCAGCCCCAGCATTTT. This translates into CASSLVSGNQPQHF.

The genes are TRBV28 and TRBJ2-1; D may be TRBD2 (6 bases). Trimming cost V 5 bases and J 6 bases, with 20 bases left between them. The CDR3 contains 16 residues. Germline values: CDR1 MDHEN, CDR2 SYDVKM. The CDR3 here is CASSIYRTTLANEQFF. The CDR3 DNA sequence: TGTGCCAGCAGTATATACCGGACTACGTTAGCCAATGAGCAGTTCTTC.

This chain connects TRBV29-1 to TRBJ2-1, with TRBD1 identical over 10 bases. Germline V lookup: CDR1 SQVTM, CDR2 ANQGSEA. This CDR3 has 16 amino acids. With 6 bases clipped from V and 2 bases from J, the junction kept 10 bases outside the gene matches. The CDR3 loop reads CSVLTRTGGTYNEQFF. The CDR3 coding sequence is TGCAGCGTCCTAACCCGGACAGGGGGAACCTACAATGAGCAGTTCTTC.

V and J are TRBV5-4 and TRBJ2-4, with D tentatively TRBD2 (6 bases). Between the trimmed V and J ends, which lost 2 bases and 5 bases, there was a span of 11 bases. Germline CDR1 SGHNT, CDR2 YYREEE (reference sequence). CDR3 length equals 14 residues. The CDR3 DNA is TGTGCCAGCAGCTTCGGAGGGAGTCAAAACATTCAGTACTTC. It encodes CASSFGGSQNIQYF.

J is TRBJ2-3 and V is TRBV19, with D perhaps matching TRBD2 (6 bases). The germline V gene encodes CDR1 LNHDA and CDR2 SQIVND (reference sequence). The CDR3 is 15 amino acids. V was clipped by 3 bases and J by 4 bases, with 14 bases between them. CDR3 amino acids: CASSMEGKKADTQYF. The CDR3 coding sequence is TGTGCCAGTAGTATGGAGGGGAAGAAGGCAGATACGCAGTATTTT.

V and J are TRBV19 and TRBJ2-7; TRBD1 matches 10 bases. Germline values: CDR1 LNHDA, CDR2 SQIVND (reference sequence). The V and J ends lost 2 bases and 2 bases, in that order; junction bases with no gene match: 15. This CDR3 has 19 amino acids. This CDR3 is CASSITHLSGTGAPYEQYF. The CDR3 nucleotides are TGTGCCAGTAGTATAACGCACCTTTCCGGGACAGGGGCTCCCTACGAGCAGTACTTC.

This chain links TRBV30 with TRBJ1-4; D may be TRBD1 (5 bases). V was pared by 5 bases and J by 7 bases, with 17 bases between. The CDR3 has 14 amino acids. Germline CDR1 and CDR2: GTSNPN and SVGIG (reference sequence). Written as DNA, the CDR3 is TGTGCCTGGGGGGCAGGGTTAGAAGGTGAAAAACTGTTTTTT. Amino acid sequence: CAWGAGLEGEKLFF.

The chain employs TRBV5-8 and TRBJ1-6; the D is unclear. This CDR3 comprises 14 residues. Germline V gene sequence: CDR1 SGHTS, CDR2 YDEGEE. V was shortened by 2 bases and J by 4 bases, with 7 bases between the two germline ends. CDR3 nucleotide sequence: TGTGCCAGCAGCTTACGGGGATATAATTCACCCCTCCACTTT. This encodes CASSLRGYNSPLHF.

This clone showed up just a few times. V is TRBV9 and J is TRBJ1-4; no definite D call. With 4 bases removed from V and 0 bases from J, the gap between germline ends came to 7 bases. The CDR3 covers 14 residues. Germline CDR1 SGDLS, CDR2 YYNGEE. CDR3 nucleotide sequence: TGTGCCAGCAGCAGAGAGGCAACTAATGAAAAACTGTTTTTT. It specifies CASSREATNEKLFF. The full variable domain, completed using reference TRBV9 and TRBJ1-4, is DSGVTQTPKHLITATGQRVTLRCSPRSGDLSVYWYQQSLDQGLQFLIQYYNGEERAKGNILERFSAQQFPDLHSELNLSSLELGDSALYFCASSREATNEKLFFGSGTQLSVL.

The rearrangement links TRBV4-2 to TRBJ2-2; the D gene is possibly TRBD2 (5 bases). The CDR3 totals 16 residues. V lost 1 base and J 0 bases, leaving 9 bases between the germline ends. Germline CDR1 reads LGHNA; CDR2 reads YNFKEQ. In DNA, the CDR3 is TGTGCCAGCAGCCAAGTTGCGGGCGCGAACACCGGGGAGCTGTTTTTT. Its translation: CASSQVAGANTGELFF.

This chain links TRBV7-9 with TRBJ2-7, with TRBD1 as a possible D gene (5 bases). Trimming stripped 5 bases from V and 7 bases from J, with 15 bases between. CDR3 size: 13 residues. Germline V gives CDR1 SEHNR, CDR2 FQNEAQ (reference sequence). As DNA, the CDR3 is TGTGCCAGCAGCCAGAAGGGGATAGGGGAGCAGTACTTC. This gives the protein CASSQKGIGEQYF.

The chain uses TRBV30 and TRBJ2-6; D remains unclear. The length of the CDR3 is 16 residues. CDR1 and CDR2 (germline): GTSNPN, SVGIG (reference sequence). Trimming shortened V by 0 bases and J by 0 bases, and 9 bases separated the two germline ends. This chain's CDR3 is CAWSVHSSSGANVLTF. The DNA of the CDR3 is TGTGCCTGGAGTGTACATTCCTCCTCTGGGGCCAACGTCCTGACTTTC.

The V gene is TRBV10-3, the J gene TRBJ1-1; D is perhaps TRBD1 (6 bases). The CDR3 consists of 14 residues. V was trimmed by 4 bases and J by 1 base, leaving 10 bases between them. CDR1 and CDR2 (germline): ENHRY, SYGVKD. The CDR3 DNA reads TGTGCCATCAGTGCGCTGGGGGCGAACACTGAAGCTTTCTTT. This encodes CAISALGANTEAFF.

The V gene is TRBV9, the J gene TRBJ2-5; tentatively, D is TRBD2 (5 bases). The CDR3 loop spans 15 amino acids. CDR1 SGDLS and CDR2 YYNGEE come from the germline V gene. V lost 1 base and J 5 bases, leaving 15 bases between the germline ends. CDR3 sequence: CASSVSGVARETQYF. The CDR3 DNA sequence: TGTGCCAGCAGCGTATCCGGGGTAGCACGGGAGACCCAGTACTTC.

CDR3 sequence: CASSLKSGDNQPQHF. The CDR3 DNA reads TGTGCCAGCTCACTGAAATCCGGAGACAATCAGCCCCAGCATTTT. The chain employs TRBV18 and TRBJ1-5; D call uncertain. In germline, CDR1 is KGHSH, CDR2 LQKENI. V lost 4 bases and J 3 bases, leaving 13 bases between the germline ends. The CDR3 is 15 residues long.

This sequence joins TRBV28 and TRBJ1-2; 7 bases align to TRBD1. Germline CDR1 is MDHEN and CDR2 is SYDVKM. This CDR3 contains 14 residues. With V trimmed by 5 bases and J by 2 bases, 5 bases remained unmatched. DNA of the CDR3: TGTGCCAGCAGTCCACTGACAGGGAACTATGGCTACACCTTC. This encodes CASSPLTGNYGYTF.

This chain joins TRBV5-1 and TRBJ2-1; the D gene is possibly TRBD1 (7 bases). The CDR3 is made up of 13 amino acids. The germline V gene encodes CDR1 SGHRS and CDR2 YFSETQ. V shed 7 bases and J shed 6 bases, with 14 bases lying between them. The CDR3 is CASRRDSLNEQFF. The CDR3 DNA sequence: TGCGCCAGCCGGAGGGACAGCCTCAATGAGCAGTTCTTC.